This T cell receptor (beta chain) was found in a study of control samples from healthy donors and cancer patients. Method: immunoSEQ multiplex PCR; TCRdb's copy keeps in-frame clones and lacks some. The sample records roughly 120,000 clones, roughly nine tenths being singletons. The V gene's germline CDR1 is SGHTA and CDR2 FQGNSA. The CDR3 has 14 amino acids. V was pared by 1 base and J by 2 bases, with 9 bases between. This clone was seen a few times. Additional DNA sequences in this sample encode the identical CDR3. Sequencing was carried out using PBMCs. The sequence derives from a woman in her forties or fifties with colorectal cancer. V usage is TRBV7-2 and J usage is TRBJ2-7; TRBD2 might be the D (5 bases). CDR3 sequence reads: CASSLGRGTYEQYF. The CDR3 DNA reads as TGTGCCAGCAGCTTAGGACGGGGTACCTACGAGCAGTACTTC.